This TCR beta chain was profiled in a study of T cells after yellow fever vaccination. This CDR3 region has 15 residues. This clonotype was found many times. Its antigen is not known. One entry per CDR3 protein results from TCRdb running MiXCR on the 5' RACE reads. Of about 350,000 distinct CDR3 sequences detected, approximately 12% appear once; the ten largest clones hold about 3%. Study conclusions and caveats: The secondary T-cell response peaked on day 5, not day 15, but was weaker.

The sample in question was CD4+ T cells sorted from PBMCs, obtained 15 days after the yellow fever booster vaccination. The TCR was taken from a man between 18 and 35 years old who received the YFV17D yellow fever vaccine. The chain employs TRBV1 and TRBJ2-7; the table's D call TRBD2 went unverified against the DNA. TRBV1 is a pseudogene locus. The CDR3 region has the DNA TGCACCAGCAGCTTCACTATAGCGGGGGAATACGAGCAGTACTTC. This encodes CTSSFTIAGEYEQYF.